This entry lists 27 T cell receptor beta chains sequenced from one sample in a study of blood T cell repertoires in COVID-19. Using immunoSEQ multiplex PCR, the repertoire was profiled, and TCRdb retains in-frame clones only, with some absent. Of roughly 250,000 clones listed, more than 75% are singletons. Sequences were obtained from PBMCs or T cells enriched from blood (not recorded which). The source is a woman aged 40 to 55 with acute COVID-19.

This chain uses TRBV11-3 with TRBJ1-2; TRBD1 is a possible D gene (6 bases). This CDR3 is 14 amino acids long. Trimming shortened V by 4 bases and J by 4 bases, and 13 bases separated the two germline ends. Germline CDR1 reads SGHNT; CDR2 reads YENEEA. CDR3 region: CASSSGRGAYGYTF. The CDR3 coding sequence is TGTGCCAGCAGCTCGGGGAGGGGGGCCTATGGCTACACCTTC.

The J gene is TRBJ1-5, the V gene TRBV29-1; 10 positions agree with TRBD1. The V and J ends lost 7 bases and 1 base, in that order; junction bases with no gene match: 4. This CDR3 is 14 amino acids long. In germline, CDR1 is SQVTM, CDR2 ANQGSEA. The CDR3 DNA reads as TGCAGCGCCAGGACAGGGGGGAGCAATCAGCCCCAGCATTTT. Its protein product is CSARTGGSNQPQHF.

This chain connects TRBV11-2 to TRBJ2-1; 9 nucleotides align to TRBD2. Trimming removed 1 base from V and 4 bases from J; junction bases left unmatched: 2. Germline V gives CDR1 SGHAT, CDR2 FQNNGV. The CDR3 sequence is 15 residues long. CDR3 region: CASSLVSGSYNEQFF. The CDR3 nucleotides are TGTGCCAGCAGCTTAGTTAGCGGGAGTTACAATGAGCAGTTCTTC.

The chain links TRBV9 to TRBJ2-1; the D gene is possibly TRBD1 (5 bases). Germline V gives CDR1 SGDLS, CDR2 YYNGEE. This CDR3 is built from 13 residues. The ends were cut back, 0 bases at V and 12 bases at J, with 13 bases in the middle. The DNA for the CDR3 is TGTGCCAGCAGCGTAGCTCTACAGGATGGGCAGTTCTTC. It yields the protein CASSVALQDGQFF.

Comments on this clone: This specimen includes other DNA sequences encoding the same CDR3. The chain recombines TRBV9 with TRBJ2-1, with 8 bases aligning to TRBD2. This CDR3 is built from 15 residues. Trimming removed 3 bases from V and 0 bases from J; junction bases left unmatched: 2. Germline-derived CDR1 and CDR2 are SGDLS and YYNGEE. The CDR3 sequence: CASSATSGSYNEQFF. Here the CDR3 DNA reads TGTGCCAGCAGCGCCACTAGCGGCTCCTACAATGAGCAGTTCTTC.

The CDR3 region has the DNA TGTGCCAGCAGCCAAGACCCCGCTAGCGGGACAAATGAGCAGTTCTTC. It codes for CASSQDPASGTNEQFF. V usage is TRBV4-2 and J usage is TRBJ2-1; 9 bases align to TRBD2. This CDR3 region has 16 residues. Germline CDR1 and CDR2: LGHNA and YNFKEQ. V shed 0 bases and J 7 bases; nucleotides not matched to a gene: 7.

This chain uses TRBV11-3 with TRBJ1-1; D gene unclear. This CDR3 comprises 14 residues. CDR1 is SGHNT, CDR2 YENEEA, per germline. The germline V and J ends were trimmed by 5 bases and 1 base, with 11 bases remaining between them. CDR3 in amino acids: CASSQRGSNTEAFF. DNA of the CDR3: TGTGCCAGCAGCCAGCGGGGATCGAACACTGAAGCTTTCTTT.

This sequence joins TRBV6-5 and TRBJ2-7, with 9 bases lining up with TRBD2. The CDR3 extends over 15 amino acids. Germline lookup yields CDR1 MNHEY and CDR2 SVGAGI. V dropped 0 bases and J dropped 4; count of bases not matched to a gene: 4. In nucleotides, the CDR3 is TGTGCCAGCAGTTACTCGACTAGCGGATTATACGAGCAGTACTTC. Translation gives CASSYSTSGLYEQYF.

For this clone: Other DNA sequences in the same sample also yield this CDR3. V usage is TRBV12-3 or TRBV12-4 and J usage is TRBJ1-2; D may be TRBD1 (6 bases). The CDR3 is 13 amino acids. V was cut by 6 bases and J by 4 bases, with 12 bases left in between. The CDR3 nucleotides read TGTGCCAGCAGCTCATCGACAGGCTATGGCTACACCTTC. Protein product: CASSSSTGYGYTF.

This chain connects TRBV11-2 to TRBJ2-7, with a possible D match to TRBD2 (7 bases). V gave up 0 bases and J gave up 2 bases, with 11 bases separating them. CDR1 and CDR2 from the germline V gene are SGHAT and FQNNGV. The CDR3 covers 15 residues. Here the CDR3 DNA reads TGTGCCAGCAGCTTAGAGGCGGGGGACACCTACGAGCAGTACTTC. It translates to CASSLEAGDTYEQYF.

The rearrangement links TRBV21-1 to TRBJ2-5; the tabulated D call, TRBD1, remains unverified against the DNA. TRBV21-1 is marked as a pseudogene. The CDR3 is made up of 15 amino acids. CDR3 protein: CASGDRVGSQETQYF. In nucleotides, the CDR3 is TGTGCCAGCGGGGACAGGGTGGGGTCCCAAGAGACCCAGTACTTC.

J is TRBJ2-7 and V is TRBV7-8; TRBD1 matches at 8 bases. CDR1 and CDR2 (germline): SGHVS, FQNEAQ. The trim removed 7 bases at V and 0 bases at J, leaving 8 bases unmatched. The CDR3 has 15 residues. The CDR3 nucleotides read TGTGCCAGCAACCCTAGGACAGGGAGCTCCTACGAGCAGTACTTC. Translating gives CASNPRTGSSYEQYF.

The V and J genes are TRBV12-3 or TRBV12-4 and TRBJ1-2; tentatively, D is TRBD1 (5 bases). There are 13 residues in the CDR3. Between the trimmed V and J ends, which lost 7 bases and 7 bases, there was a span of 16 bases. CDR3 sequence (DNA): TGTGCCAGCACCTTCGGGGGGGTAACTGGCTACACCTTC. The encoded protein is CASTFGGVTGYTF.

This chain connects TRBV7-9 to TRBJ2-5; 10 bases fit TRBD1. The CDR3 covers 15 residues. V was clipped by 5 bases and J by 4 bases; unmatched bases: 7. The germline CDR1 and CDR2 sequences are SEHNR and FQNEAQ (reference sequence). The DNA for the CDR3 is TGTGCCAGCAGCCGTCGACAGGGGGCCGGAGAGACCCAGTACTTC. Its translation is CASSRRQGAGETQYF. Together with reference TRBV7-9 and TRBJ2-5, the CDR3 gives the full variable domain: DTGVSQNPRHKITKRGQNVTFRCDPISEHNRLYWYRQTLGQGPEFLTYFQNEAQLEKSRLLSDRFSAERPKGSFSTLEIQRTEQGDSAMYLCASSRRQGAGETQYFGPGTRLLVL.

This chain links TRBV19 with TRBJ2-1; D might be TRBD2 (6 bases). The germline V gene encodes CDR1 LNHDA and CDR2 SQIVND (reference sequence). The CDR3 is 11 amino acids. The V end lost 5 bases, the J end lost 15 bases, and 14 bases lay between the germline ends. The CDR3 region is CASSRPGGPFF. In DNA form, the CDR3 reads TGTGCCAGTAGTCGCCCCGGGGGACCGTTCTTC. Using reference TRBV19 and TRBJ2-1 for the parts outside the CDR3, the full variable domain is DGGITQSPKYLFRKEGQNVTLSCEQNLNHDAMYWYRQDPGQGLRLIYYSQIVNDFQKGDIAEGYSVSREKKESFPLTVTSAQKNPTAFYLCASSRPGGPFFGPGTRLTVL.

The rearrangement joins TRBV7-9 to TRBJ2-1; the match to TRBD2 covers 12 bases. This CDR3 is built from 17 residues. J was trimmed by 9 bases and V by 1 base; bases with no gene match: 10. The germline gives CDR1 SEHNR, CDR2 FQNEAQ (reference sequence). For the CDR3, the DNA is TGTGCCAGCAGCTTAGTCTCTAGCGGGAGGGCCTCCGGTGAGCAGTTCTTC. Translating gives CASSLVSSGRASGEQFF.

The CDR3 DNA reads as TGTGCCAGCAGGGATCGGACAGCGATCTATGGCTACACCTTC. It translates to CASRDRTAIYGYTF. The V and J genes are TRBV2 and TRBJ1-2; possibly TRBD1 for D (6 bases). Trimming cost V 6 bases and J 4 bases, with 15 bases left between them. Germline V gene data show CDR1 as SNHLY and CDR2 as FYNNEI. This CDR3 comprises 14 residues.

This chain uses TRBV2 with TRBJ1-4, with no clear D. This CDR3 contains 14 residues. V was cut by 4 bases and J by 5 bases, with 11 bases left in between. Germline V CDR1 and CDR2: SNHLY, FYNNEI. The CDR3 region has the DNA TGTGCCAGCAGTGTCTACAGTTCCAATGAAAAACTGTTTTTT. Amino acids: CASSVYSSNEKLFF.

This clone was counted once. The chain joins TRBV5-1 to TRBJ2-5; 11 positions match TRBD2. Losses at the gene ends were 0 bases for V and 4 bases for J; bases not matched to a gene: 5. From germline, CDR1 is SGHRS and CDR2 YFSETQ. The CDR3 has 16 amino acids. The CDR3 loop reads CASSLGAGLAGETQYF. The CDR3 coding sequence is TGCGCCAGCAGCTTGGGCGCCGGACTAGCGGGAGAGACCCAGTACTTC.

CDR3 bases: TGCAGCGGAAGGATAGCGGGAGGGGAGGGGGAGCAGTACTTC. This sequence encodes CSGRIAGGEGEQYF. This chain joins TRBV29-1 and TRBJ2-7, with TRBD2 identical over 11 bases. With 7 bases clipped from V and 7 bases from J, the junction kept 12 bases outside the gene matches. The germline V gene has CDR1 SQVTM and CDR2 ANQGSEA. CDR3 size: 14 residues.

This chain uses TRBV7-3 with TRBJ1-1; D remains unclear. The CDR3 has 14 residues. V was cut by 5 bases and J by 4 bases, with 14 bases left in between. Looked up from germline, CDR1 is SGHTA and CDR2 is FQGTGA. The CDR3 bases are TGTGCCAGCAGCAACCTTGGTATCGGCACTGAAGCTTTCTTT. This encodes CASSNLGIGTEAFF. The full variable domain, completed using reference TRBV7-3 and TRBJ1-1, is GAGVSQTPSNKVTEKGKYVELRCDPISGHTALYWYRQSLGQGPEFLIYFQGTGAADDSGLPNDRFFAVRPEGSVSTLKIQRTERGDSAVYLCASSNLGIGTEAFFGQGTRLTVV.

The chain uses TRBV24-1 and TRBJ2-7; 10 bases are a match to TRBD1. V was clipped by 3 bases and J by 6 bases; unmatched bases: 7. Germline loops: CDR1 KGHDR, CDR2 SFDVKD. The CDR3 is made up of 15 amino acids. The CDR3 DNA is TGTGCCACCAGTGATCCCGGGACAGGGGTGGCCGAGCAGTACTTC. It codes for CATSDPGTGVAEQYF.

This chain connects TRBV7-9 to TRBJ1-1; tentative D call: TRBD1 (5 bases). V was shortened by 5 bases and J by 6 bases, with 19 bases between the two germline ends. CDR1 is SEHNR, CDR2 FQNEAQ, per germline (reference sequence). The CDR3 extends over 15 amino acids. CDR3 residues: CASSPLGPQGPEAFF. For the CDR3, the DNA is TGTGCCAGCAGCCCGTTGGGGCCTCAAGGCCCTGAAGCTTTCTTT.

The V and J genes are TRBV19 and TRBJ2-2; TRBD2 matches at 12 bases. The CDR3 loop spans 15 amino acids. Germline-derived CDR1 and CDR2 are LNHDA and SQIVND (reference sequence). J gave up 5 bases and V 4 bases, and 2 bases lay outside the gene matches. In DNA, the CDR3 is TGTGCCAGTAGTAGAGGGACTAGCGGGACCGGGGAGCTGTTTTTT. Amino acid sequence: CASSRGTSGTGELFF. Full variable domain (outside the CDR3, taken from reference TRBV19 and TRBJ2-2): DGGITQSPKYLFRKEGQNVTLSCEQNLNHDAMYWYRQDPGQGLRLIYYSQIVNDFQKGDIAEGYSVSREKKESFPLTVTSAQKNPTAFYLCASSRGTSGTGELFFGEGSRLTVL.

This clone was counted only a few times. The chain has TRBV19 and TRBJ1-4; 11 nucleotides match TRBD1. With V trimmed by 4 bases and J by 4 bases, 5 bases remained unmatched. CDR3 length: 16 residues. Germline V lookup: CDR1 LNHDA, CDR2 SQIVND (reference sequence). The CDR3 nucleotides are TGTGCCAGTAGTAACCCCGGGACAGGGGGTAATGAAAAACTGTTTTTT. It is translated as CASSNPGTGGNEKLFF.

This chain joins TRBV5-1 and TRBJ1-1; D possibly corresponds to TRBD1 (5 bases). Trimming left V 3 bases short and J 1 base short, with 13 bases between. Germline V gene lookup returns CDR1 SGHRS and CDR2 YFSETQ. The CDR3 is 15 residues long. The CDR3 loop reads CASSSSGLSNTEAFF. The CDR3 DNA sequence: TGCGCCAGCAGCTCGTCGGGACTCTCGAACACTGAAGCTTTCTTT. Drawing the rest from reference TRBV5-1 and TRBJ1-1, the complete variable domain is KAGVTQTPRYLIKTRGQQVTLSCSPISGHRSVSWYQQTPGQGLQFLFEYFSETQRNKGNFPGRFSGRQFSNSRSEMNVSTLELGDSALYLCASSSSGLSNTEAFFGQGTRLTVV.

The chain couples TRBV20-1 to TRBJ2-1; the match to TRBD2 covers 9 bases. Germline assignment: CDR1 DFQATT and CDR2 SNEGSKA (reference sequence). The CDR3 runs 16 residues. Losses at the gene ends were 3 bases for V and 5 bases for J; bases not matched to a gene: 11. The CDR3 region has the DNA TGCAGTGCTAGTTTGGGCGGGAGGGTGACACACAATGAGCAGTTCTTC. The encoded protein is CSASLGGRVTHNEQFF.